This is a list of T cell receptor beta chains from one sample in a study of shared clonotypes between healthy human individuals. Profiled with immunoSEQ multiplex PCR; TCRdb holds only in-frame clones, not every one. The data contain 500,000 to 550,000 clones, approximately 95% of them singletons. The sample was naive CD4+ T cells sorted from blood. These receptors originate from a woman in her 30s in good health. The CDR3 runs from the conserved cysteine through the conserved F or W. The D gene is left open where the match is weak. The size of a clone is reported for some rows only, either as once, few or many, or as a class for expanded clones.

>.|.|TRBJ2-1|TRBV7-3
TGTGCCAGCAGCTTCGAGGGAGCGTTCTACAATGAGCAGTTCTTC
CASSFEGAFYNEQFF
>.|.|TRBJ1-4|TRBV28
TGTGCCAGTAAACGACTGGATGACGAAAAACTGTTTTTT
CASKRLDDEKLFF
>TRBD1|.|TRBJ1-2|TRBV29-1
TGCAGCGTTATCCGGGACAGGGGGTTAAGTGGCTACACCTTC
CSVIRDRGLSGYTF
>.|.|TRBJ2-7|TRBV5-1
TGCGCCAGCAGCTTGGGTCAGGGGTCGGTCTACGAGCAGTACTTC
CASSLGQGSVYEQYF
>.|once|TRBJ2-5|TRBV15
TGTGCCACCAGCAGAGGAGGGGCCTCGGCCTCCCAGTACTTC
CATSRGGASASQYF
>TRBD2|.|TRBJ2-7|TRBV27
TGTGCCAGCAGTACCCGTCTAGCGGGGATCTCCTACGAGCAGTACTTC
CASSTRLAGISYEQYF
>TRBD2|.|TRBJ2-5|TRBV7-9
TGTGCCAGCAGCTTAGCCCCGACTAGCGGCCAAGAGACCCAGTACTTC
CASSLAPTSGQETQYF
>.|.|TRBJ2-7|TRBV7-8
TGTGCCAGCAGCCCCCGAGGGGTGCTCTACGAGCAGTACTTC
CASSPRGVLYEQYF
>TRBD1|.|TRBJ1-5|TRBV5-3
TGTGCCAGAAGCTTCCGGGACAGGAGTTATAGCAATCAGCCCCAGCATTTT
CARSFRDRSYSNQPQHF
>.|.|TRBJ2-5|TRBV28
TGTGCCAGCAGTTCACCGGACCCCGGCGGTCGGGAGACCCAGTACTTC
CASSSPDPGGRETQYF
>.|.|TRBJ2-5|TRBV11-2
TGTGCCAGCAGCTTAGATCGTCAGATGACCCAGTACTTC
CASSLDRQMTQYF
>TRBD2|.|TRBJ2-3|TRBV4-1
TGCGCCAGCAGCCAAGGGGGACTAGCGGGGGGACTATGGGGCACAGATACGCAGTATTTT
CASSQGGLAGGLWGTDTQYF